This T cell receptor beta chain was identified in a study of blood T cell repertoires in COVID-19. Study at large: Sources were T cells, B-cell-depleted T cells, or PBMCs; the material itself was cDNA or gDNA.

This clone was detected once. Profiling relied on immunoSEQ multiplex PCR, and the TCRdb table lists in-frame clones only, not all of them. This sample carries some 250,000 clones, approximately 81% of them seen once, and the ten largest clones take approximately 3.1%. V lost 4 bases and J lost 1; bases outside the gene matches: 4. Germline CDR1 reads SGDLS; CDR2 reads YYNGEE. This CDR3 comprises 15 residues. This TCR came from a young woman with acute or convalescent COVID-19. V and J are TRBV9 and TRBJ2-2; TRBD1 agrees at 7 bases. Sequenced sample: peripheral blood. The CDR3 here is CASSSTGVNTGELFF. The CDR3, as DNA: TGTGCCAGCAGCTCTACAGGGGTGAACACCGGGGAGCTGTTTTTT.